Reported below is one T cell receptor (beta chain). The data are from a study of blood T cell repertoires in COVID-19. Recruits, aged about 18 to 95 years, lived in roughly 22 US areas. Generated by immunoSEQ multiplex PCR, the TCRdb table keeps only in-frame clones and is missing some. The table has roughly 200,000 clones, 85% to 90% seen once. In germline, CDR1 is SNHLY, CDR2 FYNNEI. The ends were cut back, 8 bases at V and 6 bases at J, with 15 bases in the middle. CDR3 length: 13 residues. This TCR came from a man younger than 40 who had recovered from COVID-19. The rearrangement uses TRBV2 and TRBJ2-3, with D hard to call. Sequenced: PBMCs or T cells enriched from blood (not recorded which). The CDR3 here is CASCRGGVDTQYF. The CDR3 DNA reads as TGTGCCAGCTGTCGCGGCGGTGTGGATACGCAGTATTTT. Filled out from reference TRBV2 and TRBJ2-3, the complete variable domain reads EPEVTQTPSHQVTQMGQEVILRCVPISNHLYFYWYRQILGQKVEFLVSFYNNEISEKSEIFDDQFSVERPDGSNFTLKIRSTKLEDSAMYFCASCRGGVDTQYFGPGTRLTVL.